This T cell receptor (beta chain) is from a study of blood T cell repertoires in COVID-19. Background on the study: COVID-19 samples collected from the United States, Italy and Spain covered acute and convalescent phases. The analysed material was cDNA or gDNA that came from T cells, B-cell-depleted T cells, or PBMCs.

As originally analysed: Reference gene primer amplification gave estimated nucleated cell counts. Some clones are missing from TCRdb's copy, which holds only in-frame ones; the method was immunoSEQ multiplex PCR. V, J and clone size reflect that table, while D and trimming were determined from the DNA. The data hold 110,000 to 150,000 clones, with around nine tenths observed a single time. This clone turned up a few times. Per the germline V gene, CDR1 is MNHEY and CDR2 is SVGEGT. The CDR3 loop spans 13 amino acids. V lost 5 bases and J lost 4, with 11 bases in between. The clonotype was recovered from a woman in her 40s with acute or convalescent COVID-19. The sequencing input was peripheral blood. The chain carries TRBV6-2 or TRBV6-3 and TRBJ1-1; D perhaps matches TRBD1 (5 bases). The CDR3 DNA follows: TGTGCCAGCAGTAATCTCGGGGGCACTGAAGCTTTCTTT. Residues: CASSNLGGTEAFF.